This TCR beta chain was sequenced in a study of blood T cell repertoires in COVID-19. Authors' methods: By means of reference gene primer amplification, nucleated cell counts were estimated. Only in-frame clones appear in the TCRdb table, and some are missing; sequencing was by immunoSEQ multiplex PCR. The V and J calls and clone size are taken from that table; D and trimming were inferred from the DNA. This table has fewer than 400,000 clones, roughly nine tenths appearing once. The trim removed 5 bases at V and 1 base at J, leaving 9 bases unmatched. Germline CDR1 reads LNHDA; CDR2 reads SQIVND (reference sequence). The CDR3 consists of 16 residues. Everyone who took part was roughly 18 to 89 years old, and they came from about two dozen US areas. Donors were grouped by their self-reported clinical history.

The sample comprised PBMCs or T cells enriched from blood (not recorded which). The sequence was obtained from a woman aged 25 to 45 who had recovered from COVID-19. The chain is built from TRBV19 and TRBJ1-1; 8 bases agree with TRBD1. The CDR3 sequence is CASSLRQGSQNTEAFF. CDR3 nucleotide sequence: TGTGCCAGTAGTCTGCGACAGGGGTCTCAGAACACTGAAGCTTTCTTT.